This T cell receptor beta chain is drawn from a study of OX40 agonist ivuxolimab in advanced cancers. Study conclusions and caveats: The CD4+ and CD8+ T cells in the blood had expanded clonally by week 6 at 0.1 to 3.0 mg/kg.

Per germline, CDR1 MNHEY and CDR2 SMNVEV (reference sequence). CDR3 size: 15 residues. Germline trimming cut 9 bases from V and 0 bases from J; bases unmatched to any gene: 8. TCRdb keeps only in-frame clones here, not all; method: immunoSEQ multiplex PCR. This sample yields about 55,000 clones, of which more than 75% are seen a single time; more than 9.5% belongs to the top ten. As for this clone: What it binds is not known.

The V call is TRBV27, the J call TRBJ2-1; 7 positions match TRBD2. This receptor was taken from an adult with an advanced solid tumor such as melanoma, head and neck, liver or kidney cancer. The specimen comprised CD4+ or CD8+ T cells sorted from blood, sampled in a trial of the OX40 agonist ivuxolimab. The CDR3 spells CARKLWTSSYNEQFF. In nucleotides, the CDR3 is TGTGCCAGAAAGTTGTGGACTAGCTCCTACAATGAGCAGTTCTTC.